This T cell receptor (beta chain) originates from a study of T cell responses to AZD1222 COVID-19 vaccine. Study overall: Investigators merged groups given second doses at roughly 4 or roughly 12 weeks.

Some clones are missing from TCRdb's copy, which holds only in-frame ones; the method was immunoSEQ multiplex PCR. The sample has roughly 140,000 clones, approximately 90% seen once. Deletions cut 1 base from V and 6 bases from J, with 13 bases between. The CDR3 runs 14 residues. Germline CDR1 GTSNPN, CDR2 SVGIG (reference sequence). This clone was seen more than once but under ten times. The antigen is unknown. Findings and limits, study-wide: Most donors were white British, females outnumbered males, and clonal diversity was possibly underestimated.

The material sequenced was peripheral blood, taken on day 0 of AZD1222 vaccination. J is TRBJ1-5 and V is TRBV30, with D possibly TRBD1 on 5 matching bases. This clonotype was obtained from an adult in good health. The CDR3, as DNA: TGTGCCTGGAGTGGCGCAGGGAGTGGTCAGCCCCAGCATTTT. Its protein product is CAWSGAGSGQPQHF. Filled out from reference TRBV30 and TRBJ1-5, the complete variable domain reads SQTIHQWPATLVQPVGSPLSLECTVEGTSNPNLYWYRQAAGRGLQLLFYSVGIGQISSEVPQNLSASRPQDRQFILSSKKLLLSDSGFYLCAWSGAGSGQPQHFGDGTRLSIL.